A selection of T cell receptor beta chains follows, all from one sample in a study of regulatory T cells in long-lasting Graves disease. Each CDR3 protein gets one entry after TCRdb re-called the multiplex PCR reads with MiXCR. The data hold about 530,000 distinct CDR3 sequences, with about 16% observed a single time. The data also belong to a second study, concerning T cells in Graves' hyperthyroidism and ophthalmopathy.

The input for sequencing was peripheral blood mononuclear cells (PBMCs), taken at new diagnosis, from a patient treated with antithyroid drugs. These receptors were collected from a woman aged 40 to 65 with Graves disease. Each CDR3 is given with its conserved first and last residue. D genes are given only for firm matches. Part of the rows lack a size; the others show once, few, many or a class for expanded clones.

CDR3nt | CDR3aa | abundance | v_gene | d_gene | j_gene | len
TGTGCCAGCAGCTCGACTCTCCATGAAAAACTGTTTTTT | CASSSTLHEKLFF | - | TRBV7-6 | - | TRBJ1-4 | 13
TGCAGTGCTAGTGAGGGGGCCAATAACTATGGCTACACCTTC | CSASEGANNYGYTF | many | TRBV20-1 | TRBD1 | TRBJ1-2 | 14
TGTGCCAGCAGTTTGGCGGTTAACTATGGCAACACCTTC | CASSLAVNYGNTF | - | TRBV2 | - | TRBJ1-2 | 13
TGTGCCAGCTCACGACAAACAGGGGGCGTTTTAACCGGGGAAGGCTACACCTTC | CASSRQTGGVLTGEGYTF | few | TRBV18 | TRBD1 | TRBJ1-2 | 18
TGTGCCTGGAGTATTGGGGGCGCGAACCTTGAAGCTTTCTTT | CAWSIGGANLEAFF | many | TRBV30 | - | TRBJ1-1 | 14
TGTGCCAGCGGGAGAGGGACTTACTATGGCTACACCTTC | CASGRGTYYGYTF | many | TRBV6-1 | - | TRBJ1-2 | 13
TGTGCCGGGGGACTAGCGTACTCCTACGAGCAGTACTTC | CAGGLAYSYEQYF | many | TRBV6-1 | TRBD2 | TRBJ2-7 | 13
TGTGCCAGCAGACTTCCATATCAAAATTCACCCCTCCACTTT | CASRLPYQNSPLHF | few | TRBV12-3/TRBV12-4 | - | TRBJ1-6 | 14
TGTGCCAGTCACCGAACAGGGGGCAGTCAGCAGCCCCAGCATTTT | CASHRTGGSQQPQHF | - | TRBV19 | TRBD1 | TRBJ1-5 | 15
TGTGCCAGCAGTGAAGCGCTCTGGGGGAGCGGGAACACTGAAGCTTTCTTT | CASSEALWGSGNTEAFF | many | TRBV2 | - | TRBJ1-1 | 17
TGTGCCAGCAGCGTAGGGCGGAATTCACCCCTCCACTTT | CASSVGRNSPLHF | many | TRBV2 | - | TRBJ1-6 | 13
TGTGCCAGCAGCCAAGTGGGGGGACAGGCCGTGGATGAGCAGTTCTTC | CASSQVGGQAVDEQFF | - | TRBV11-2 | TRBD1 | TRBJ2-1 | 16
TGTGCCAGCAGCTCCCAGACGGAGACCCAGTACTTC | CASSSQTETQYF | many | TRBV11-2 | - | TRBJ2-5 | 12
TGTGCCAGCAGTTATTCCCGACTAGCGGCATTGAGCTCCTACAATGAGCAGTTCTTC | CASSYSRLAALSSYNEQFF | few | TRBV6-5 | TRBD2 | TRBJ2-1 | 19
TGTGCCAGCAGTGATGGGATTCGGTCAAACAATGAGCAGTTCTTC | CASSDGIRSNNEQFF | many | TRBV6-1 | - | TRBJ2-1 | 15
TGTGCCAGCAAGGGACAGGTCGACACTGAAGCTTTCTTT | CASKGQVDTEAFF | - | TRBV10-3 | TRBD1 | TRBJ1-1 | 13
TGCAGCGTGTCGGCGGGACAGGGGACAGAGACCCAGTACTTC | CSVSAGQGTETQYF | - | TRBV29-1 | TRBD1 | TRBJ2-5 | 14
TGTGCCAGCAGCCAAGATTTAGGGTTGAGACAGTACTCTGGAAACACCATATATTTT | CASSQDLGLRQYSGNTIYF | - | TRBV3-1 | - | TRBJ1-3 | 19
TGTGCCAGCCGGCGCCGGGACAGGGTCTCTGGGGCCAACGTCCTGACTTTC | CASRRRDRVSGANVLTF | many | TRBV6-1 | TRBD1 | TRBJ2-6 | 17
TGTGCCGGTATGGCATTCAATGAGCAGTTCTTC | CAGMAFNEQFF | - | TRBV19 | - | TRBJ2-1 | 11
TGCGCCAGCAGCCAAGAACGGCCAGCGGGGCCCTACAATGAGCAGTTCTTC | CASSQERPAGPYNEQFF | - | TRBV4-1 | TRBD2 | TRBJ2-1 | 17
TGTGCCCCCCCCCGGACAGTCCAAGAGACCCAGTACTTC | CAPPRTVQETQYF | - | TRBV6-2/TRBV6-3 | - | TRBJ2-5 | 13
TGTGCCAGCAGTTACTCAGAGGGGCGCAGCTCACCCCTCCACTTT | CASSYSEGRSSPLHF | - | TRBV6-2/TRBV6-3 | - | TRBJ1-6 | 15
TGTGCCAGCAGCTTGCCGGGACTTGATAACACCATATATTTT | CASSLPGLDNTIYF | - | TRBV5-5 | - | TRBJ1-3 | 14
TGTGCCAGCAGTTTATTAGCCGATTCACCCCTCCACTTT | CASSLLADSPLHF | - | TRBV27 | - | TRBJ1-6 | 13
TGTGCCAGCAGCTTGGAAAATAATTCACCCCTCCACTTT | CASSLENNSPLHF | few | TRBV5-6 | - | TRBJ1-6 | 13
TGTGCCAGCAGCTCCCACCCTAGCGGGGGGTTTTACGAGCAGTACTTC | CASSSHPSGGFYEQYF | many | TRBV11-2 | TRBD2 | TRBJ2-7 | 16
TGTGCCAGCAGCCCCTCCCCAGGGGGAAATTCACCCCTCCACTTT | CASSPSPGGNSPLHF | - | TRBV9 | TRBD1 | TRBJ1-6 | 15
TGCGCCAGCAGTGGTGGGGAACACGCCGGGGAGCTGTTTTTT | CASSGGEHAGELFF | - | TRBV10-1 | - | TRBJ2-2 | 14
TGTGCCAGCAGATTCCGGGGGGGAACCGGGGAGCTGTTTTTT | CASRFRGGTGELFF | few | TRBV11-3 | TRBD2 | TRBJ2-2 | 14
TGTGCCAGCAGCCATGCAGGGTCAACTGAAGCTTTCTTT | CASSHAGSTEAFF | many | TRBV3-1 | - | TRBJ1-1 | 13
TGTGCCAGCAGTGGGGGGAGGGCTAGCGGGGGGAATACGCAGTATTTT | CASSGGRASGGNTQYF | many | TRBV2 | TRBD2 | TRBJ2-3 | 16
TGCGCCAGCAGCCCCCCTAGCGGCCAAGAGACCCAGTACTTC | CASSPPSGQETQYF | - | TRBV5-1 | TRBD2 | TRBJ2-5 | 14
TGTGCCAGCAGCCAAGGGACCGCGGGGAGTCAGCCCCAGCATTTT | CASSQGTAGSQPQHF | many | TRBV3-1 | - | TRBJ1-5 | 15
TGTGCCAGCAGTTTACAGGGTTTGGAAAACACTGAAGCTTTCTTT | CASSLQGLENTEAFF | many | TRBV12-3/TRBV12-4 | - | TRBJ1-1 | 15
TGTGCCAGCAGTCTAGGGGGCCTCCCAGGGAAGTACACTGAAGCTTTCTTT | CASSLGGLPGKYTEAFF | - | TRBV3-1 | TRBD1 | TRBJ1-1 | 17
TGTGCCAGCAGACCCCACGCGGACACCGGGGAGCTGTTTTTT | CASRPHADTGELFF | many | TRBV11-3 | - | TRBJ2-2 | 14
TGTGCCAGCAGCCAAGCGGGGGGTTCGTACACCTTC | CASSQAGGSYTF | many | TRBV3-1 | - | TRBJ1-2 | 12
TGTGCCAGCAGTTGGGGACCGAAACGGTCGTTCTTC | CASSWGPKRSFF | few | TRBV12-3/TRBV12-4 | - | TRBJ2-1 | 12
TGTGCCTGGACGCGGGGGGTCTCTGAAGCTTTCTTT | CAWTRGVSEAFF | many | TRBV30 | - | TRBJ1-1 | 12
TGTGCCAGCGCGGGCAGGGAGTTGCGGGGAAACACCATATATTTT | CASAGRELRGNTIYF | many | TRBV6-1 | - | TRBJ1-3 | 15
TGTGCCAGCAGTTTCAATCAGGGGGCGGACTACACCTTC | CASSFNQGADYTF | - | TRBV27 | TRBD1 | TRBJ1-2 | 13
TGCGCCAGCAGCCCGGACTCCCGCACAGATACGCAGTATTTT | CASSPDSRTDTQYF | - | TRBV4-1 | - | TRBJ2-3 | 14
TGTGCCAGCAGCTTAACAGAATTTAATTCACCCCTCCACTTT | CASSLTEFNSPLHF | - | TRBV7-8 | - | TRBJ1-6 | 14
TGTGCCAGCAGCAAATTAACGAGGGGAACTAATAAAAAACTGTTTTTT | CASSKLTRGTNKKLFF | - | TRBV7-2 | - | TRBJ1-4 | 16
TGTGCCAGCACCCGGGGCTCTGGGGCCAACGTCCTGACTTTC | CASTRGSGANVLTF | few | TRBV27 | - | TRBJ2-6 | 14
TGTGCCAGCAGCTTAAGCCCGGGGCGTACCGAAAAACTGTTTTTT | CASSLSPGRTEKLFF | - | TRBV11-2 | - | TRBJ1-4 | 15
TGCAGTGCCGCACCAGGGTTGATGAACACTGAAGCTTTCTTT | CSAAPGLMNTEAFF | many | TRBV20-1 | - | TRBJ1-1 | 14
TGTGCCAGCTCACCACCAGTTGCCCAGGGGGCGCTTGAGCAGTACTTC | CASSPPVAQGALEQYF | - | TRBV18 | TRBD1 | TRBJ2-7 | 16
TGCGCCAGCAGCCTCGCAGGGTCTCCCGACACTGAAGCTTTCTTT | CASSLAGSPDTEAFF | many | TRBV5-1 | - | TRBJ1-1 | 15
TGTGCCAGCTCGGGACAGGCAATTGAAGCTTTCTTT | CASSGQAIEAFF | - | TRBV18 | TRBD1 | TRBJ1-1 | 12
TGTGCCAGCGGAGGGACAACGGTCCAGCCCCAGCATTTT | CASGGTTVQPQHF | once | TRBV19 | - | TRBJ1-5 | 13
TGTGCCAGCAGTGAATCCGGCGTGGGCCAGTATCAGCCCCAGCATTTT | CASSESGVGQYQPQHF | - | TRBV25-1 | - | TRBJ1-5 | 16
TGTGCCAGCAGCGTAGCTACCGGGACTAGCGGGGGGAATACAGATACGCAGTATTTT | CASSVATGTSGGNTDTQYF | - | TRBV9 | TRBD2 | TRBJ2-3 | 19
TGCGCCAGCAGCCAAGTAGGCACAGGGAGCGAGACCCAGTACTTC | CASSQVGTGSETQYF | few | TRBV4-1 | - | TRBJ2-5 | 15
TGCGCCAGCAGCCCCGGGACTCTGCTATCTACAGATACGCAGTATTTT | CASSPGTLLSTDTQYF | few | TRBV5-1 | - | TRBJ2-3 | 16
TGTGCCAGTAGGGCGGGGAAGGGGAACACTGAAGCTTTCTTT | CASRAGKGNTEAFF | many | TRBV19 | - | TRBJ1-1 | 14